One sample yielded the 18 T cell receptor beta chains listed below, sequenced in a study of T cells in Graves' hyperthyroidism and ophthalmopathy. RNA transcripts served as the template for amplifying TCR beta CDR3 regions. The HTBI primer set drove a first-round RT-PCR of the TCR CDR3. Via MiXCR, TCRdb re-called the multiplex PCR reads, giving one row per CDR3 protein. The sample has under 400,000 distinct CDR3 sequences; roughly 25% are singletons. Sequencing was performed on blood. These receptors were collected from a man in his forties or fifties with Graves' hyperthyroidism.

CDR3 DNA: TGTGCCAGCAGTTGGGGCCGACGACAGATCTATGGCTACACCTTC. Translated: CASSWGRRQIYGYTF. The V and J genes are TRBV12-3 or TRBV12-4 and TRBJ1-2; TRBD1 is a possible D gene (5 bases). The CDR3 is made up of 15 amino acids. V shed 4 bases and J shed 4 bases, with 16 bases lying between them.

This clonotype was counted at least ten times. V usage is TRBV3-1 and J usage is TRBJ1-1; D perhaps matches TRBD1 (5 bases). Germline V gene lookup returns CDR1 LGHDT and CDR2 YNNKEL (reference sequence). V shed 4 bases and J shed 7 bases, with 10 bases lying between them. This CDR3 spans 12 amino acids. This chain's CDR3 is CASSPPQGEAFF. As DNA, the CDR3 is TGTGCCAGCAGCCCGCCCCAGGGTGAAGCTTTCTTT.

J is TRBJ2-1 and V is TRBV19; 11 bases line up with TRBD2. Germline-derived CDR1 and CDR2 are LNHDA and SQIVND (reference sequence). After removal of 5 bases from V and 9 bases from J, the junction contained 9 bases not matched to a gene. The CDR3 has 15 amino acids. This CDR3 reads CASSDTSGSFSEQFF. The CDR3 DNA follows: TGTGCCAGTAGTGATACTAGCGGGAGTTTTAGTGAGCAGTTCTTC.

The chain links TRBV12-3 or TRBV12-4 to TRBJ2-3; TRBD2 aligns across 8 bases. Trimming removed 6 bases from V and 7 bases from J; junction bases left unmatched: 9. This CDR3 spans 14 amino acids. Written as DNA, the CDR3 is TGTGCCAGCAGCTCCAGCGGGAGAAAACATACGCAGTATTTT. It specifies CASSSSGRKHTQYF.

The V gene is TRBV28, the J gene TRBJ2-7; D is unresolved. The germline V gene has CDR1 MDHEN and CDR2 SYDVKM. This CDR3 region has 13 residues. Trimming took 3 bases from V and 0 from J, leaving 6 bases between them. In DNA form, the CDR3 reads TGTGCCAGCAGTTTTTATCACTCCTACGAGCAGTACTTC. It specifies CASSFYHSYEQYF.

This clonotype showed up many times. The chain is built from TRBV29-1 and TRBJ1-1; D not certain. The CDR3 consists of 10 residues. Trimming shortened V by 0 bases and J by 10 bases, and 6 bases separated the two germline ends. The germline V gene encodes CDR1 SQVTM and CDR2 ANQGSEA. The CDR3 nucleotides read TGCAGCGTTGAAGAGGGGAGAGCTTTCTTT. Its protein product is CSVEEGRAFF.

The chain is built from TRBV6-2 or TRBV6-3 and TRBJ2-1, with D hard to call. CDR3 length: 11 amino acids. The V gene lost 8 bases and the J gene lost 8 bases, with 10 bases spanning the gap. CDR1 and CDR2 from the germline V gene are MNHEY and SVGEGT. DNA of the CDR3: TGTGCCAGCGGTACAATATATGAGCAGTTCTTC. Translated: CASGTIYEQFF.

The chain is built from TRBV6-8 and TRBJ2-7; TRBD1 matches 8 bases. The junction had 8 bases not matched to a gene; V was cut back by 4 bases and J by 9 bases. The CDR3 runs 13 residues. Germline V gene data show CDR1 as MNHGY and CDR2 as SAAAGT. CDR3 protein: CASSSRTGLVQYF. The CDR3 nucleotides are TGTGCCAGCAGTTCACGGACAGGGTTGGTGCAGTACTTC.

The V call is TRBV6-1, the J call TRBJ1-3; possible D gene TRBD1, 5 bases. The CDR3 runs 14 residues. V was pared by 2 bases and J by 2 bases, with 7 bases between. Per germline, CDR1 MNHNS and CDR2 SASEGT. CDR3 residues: CASSEPGPGNTIYF. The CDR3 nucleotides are TGTGCCAGCAGTGAACCAGGGCCTGGAAACACCATATATTTT.

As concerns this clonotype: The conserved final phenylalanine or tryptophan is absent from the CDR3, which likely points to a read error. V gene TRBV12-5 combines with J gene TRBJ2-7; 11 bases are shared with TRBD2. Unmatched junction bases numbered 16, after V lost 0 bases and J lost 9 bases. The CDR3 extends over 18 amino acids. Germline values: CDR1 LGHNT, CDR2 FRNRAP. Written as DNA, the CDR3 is TGTGCTAGTGGTTTGGTACTCCCCGGGCTAGCGGGGGGTCGGCGGCAGTACCTC. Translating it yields CASGLVLPGLAGGRRQYL.

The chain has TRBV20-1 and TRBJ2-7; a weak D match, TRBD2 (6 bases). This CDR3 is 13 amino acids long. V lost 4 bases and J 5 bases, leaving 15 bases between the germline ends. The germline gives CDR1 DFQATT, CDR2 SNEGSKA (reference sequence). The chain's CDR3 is CSAKSGLPHEQYF. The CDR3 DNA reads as TGCAGTGCTAAAAGCGGACTACCCCACGAGCAGTACTTC.

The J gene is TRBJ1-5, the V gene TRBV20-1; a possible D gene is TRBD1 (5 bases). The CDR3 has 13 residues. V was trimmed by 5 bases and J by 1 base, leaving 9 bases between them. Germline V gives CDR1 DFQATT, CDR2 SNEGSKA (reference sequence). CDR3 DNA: TGCAGTGCTCGCCGGGACAGCAATCAGCCCCAGCATTTT. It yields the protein CSARRDSNQPQHF.

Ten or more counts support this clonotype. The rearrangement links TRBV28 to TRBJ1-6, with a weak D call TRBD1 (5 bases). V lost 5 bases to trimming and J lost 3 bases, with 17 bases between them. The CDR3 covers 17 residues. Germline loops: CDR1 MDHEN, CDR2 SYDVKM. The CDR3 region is CASSTGTAGYYNSPLHF. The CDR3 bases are TGTGCCAGCAGTACCGGGACGGCCGGCTACTATAATTCACCCCTCCACTTT.

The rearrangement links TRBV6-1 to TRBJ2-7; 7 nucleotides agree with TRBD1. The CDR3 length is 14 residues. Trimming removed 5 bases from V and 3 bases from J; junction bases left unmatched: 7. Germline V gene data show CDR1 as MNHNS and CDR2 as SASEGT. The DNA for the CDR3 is TGTGCCAGCAGTTACCAGGGACAGATCTACGAGCAGTACTTC. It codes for CASSYQGQIYEQYF.

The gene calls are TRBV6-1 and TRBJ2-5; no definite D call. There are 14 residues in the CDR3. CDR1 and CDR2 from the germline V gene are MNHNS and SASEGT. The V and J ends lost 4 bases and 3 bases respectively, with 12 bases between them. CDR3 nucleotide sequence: TGTGCCAGCAGTGTCGGGCTTTCTGAAGAGACCCAGTACTTC. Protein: CASSVGLSEETQYF.

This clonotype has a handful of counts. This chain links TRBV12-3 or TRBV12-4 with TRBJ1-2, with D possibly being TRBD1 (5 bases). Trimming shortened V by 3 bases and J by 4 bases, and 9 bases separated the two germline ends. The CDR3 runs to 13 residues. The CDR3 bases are TGTGCCAGCAGTTTCGGGACCAGCTATGGCTACACCTTC. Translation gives CASSFGTSYGYTF.

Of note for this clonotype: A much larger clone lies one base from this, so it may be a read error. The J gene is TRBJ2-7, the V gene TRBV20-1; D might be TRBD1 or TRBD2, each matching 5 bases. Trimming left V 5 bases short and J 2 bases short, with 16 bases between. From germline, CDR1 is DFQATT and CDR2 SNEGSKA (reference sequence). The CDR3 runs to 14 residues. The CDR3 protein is CSAVGTASPYEQYF. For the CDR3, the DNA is TGCAGTGCTGTGGGGACCGCCAGCCCCTACGAGCAGTACTTC.

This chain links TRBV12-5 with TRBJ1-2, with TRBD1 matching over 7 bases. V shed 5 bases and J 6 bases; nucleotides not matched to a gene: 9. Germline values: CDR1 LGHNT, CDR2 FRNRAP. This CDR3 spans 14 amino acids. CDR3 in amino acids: CASGQSGTVNGYTF. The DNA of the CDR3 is TGTGCTAGTGGTCAATCCGGGACAGTAAATGGCTACACCTTC.